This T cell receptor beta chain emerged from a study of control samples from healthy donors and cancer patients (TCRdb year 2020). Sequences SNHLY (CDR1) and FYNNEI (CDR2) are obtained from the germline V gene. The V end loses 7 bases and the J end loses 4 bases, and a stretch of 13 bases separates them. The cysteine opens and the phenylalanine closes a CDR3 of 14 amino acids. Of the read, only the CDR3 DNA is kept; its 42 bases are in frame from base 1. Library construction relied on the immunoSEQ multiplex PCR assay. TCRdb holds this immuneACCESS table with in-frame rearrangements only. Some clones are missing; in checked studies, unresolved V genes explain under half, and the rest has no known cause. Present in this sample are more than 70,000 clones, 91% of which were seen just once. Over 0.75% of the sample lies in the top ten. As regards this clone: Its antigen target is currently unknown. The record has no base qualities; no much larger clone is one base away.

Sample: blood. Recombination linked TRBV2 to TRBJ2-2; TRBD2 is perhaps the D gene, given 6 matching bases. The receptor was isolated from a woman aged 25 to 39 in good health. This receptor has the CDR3 CASNPGGVTGELFF. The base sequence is TGTGCCAGCAATCCCGGCGGGGTCACCGGGGAGCTGTTTTTT. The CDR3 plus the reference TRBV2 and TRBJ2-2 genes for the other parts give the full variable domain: EPEVTQTPSHQVTQMGQEVILRCVPISNHLYFYWYRQILGQKVEFLVSFYNNEISEKSEIFDDQFSVERPDGSNFTLKIRSTKLEDSAMYFCASNPGGVTGELFFGEGSRLTVL.